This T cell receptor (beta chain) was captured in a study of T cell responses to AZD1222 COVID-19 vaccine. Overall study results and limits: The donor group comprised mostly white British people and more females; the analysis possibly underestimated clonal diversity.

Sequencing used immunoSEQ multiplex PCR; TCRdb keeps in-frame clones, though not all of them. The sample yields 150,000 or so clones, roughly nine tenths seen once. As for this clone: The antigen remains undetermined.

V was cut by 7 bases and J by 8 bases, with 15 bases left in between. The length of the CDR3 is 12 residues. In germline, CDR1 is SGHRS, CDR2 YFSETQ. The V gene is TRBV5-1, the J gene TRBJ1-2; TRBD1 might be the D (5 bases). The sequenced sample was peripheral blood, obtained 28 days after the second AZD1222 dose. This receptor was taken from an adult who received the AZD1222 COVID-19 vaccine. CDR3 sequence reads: CASSGPTGGYTF. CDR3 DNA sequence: TGCGCCAGCTCGGGACCTACGGGGGGCTACACCTTC.